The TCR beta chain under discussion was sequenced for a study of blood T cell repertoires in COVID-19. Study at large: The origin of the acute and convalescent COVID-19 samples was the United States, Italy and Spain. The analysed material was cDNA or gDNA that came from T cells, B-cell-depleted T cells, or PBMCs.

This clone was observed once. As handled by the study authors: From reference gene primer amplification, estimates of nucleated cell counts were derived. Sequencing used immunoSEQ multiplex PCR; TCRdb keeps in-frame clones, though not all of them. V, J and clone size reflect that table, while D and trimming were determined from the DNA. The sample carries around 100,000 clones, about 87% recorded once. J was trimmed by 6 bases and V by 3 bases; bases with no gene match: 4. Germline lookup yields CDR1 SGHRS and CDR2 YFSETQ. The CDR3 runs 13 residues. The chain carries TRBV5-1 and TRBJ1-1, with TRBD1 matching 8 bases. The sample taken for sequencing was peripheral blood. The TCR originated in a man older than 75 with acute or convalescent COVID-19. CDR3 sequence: CASSSLQGAEAFF. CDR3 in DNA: TGCGCCAGCAGCTCCTTACAGGGGGCTGAAGCTTTCTTT. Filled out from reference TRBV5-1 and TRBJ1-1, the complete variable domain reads KAGVTQTPRYLIKTRGQQVTLSCSPISGHRSVSWYQQTPGQGLQFLFEYFSETQRNKGNFPGRFSGRQFSNSRSEMNVSTLELGDSALYLCASSSLQGAEAFFGQGTRLTVV.